Below, 2 T cell receptor beta chains from the same sample are listed, as sequenced in a study of cytomegalovirus exposure and HLA in healthy donors. Primers included in the PCR were 60 Vbeta and 13 Jbeta primers. Profiling relied on immunoSEQ multiplex PCR, and the TCRdb table lists in-frame clones only, not all of them. The sample holds about 110,000 clones. What was sequenced was PBMCs. These receptors were taken from a man aged 25 to 45 in good health and CMV-seronegative.

The rearrangement uses TRBV5-1 and TRBJ2-5; 12 bases align to TRBD2. The J segment lost 5 bases and the V segment lost 5 bases, leaving 10 bases of the junction unmatched. The CDR3 is made up of 16 amino acids. Germline V gives CDR1 SGHRS, CDR2 YFSETQ. DNA for the CDR3: TGCGCCAGCAGTTCCGGACTAGCGGGGATCCCGGAGACCCAGTACTTC. This translates into CASSSGLAGIPETQYF.

This chain connects TRBV7-2 to TRBJ2-5, with D perhaps TRBD1 (6 bases). Trimming removed 6 bases at V and 0 bases at J, with 11 bases between. In germline, CDR1 is SGHTA, CDR2 FQGNSA. This CDR3 contains 14 residues. CDR3 nucleotides: TGTGCCAGCAGTACCGGACAGAACCAAGAGACCCAGTACTTC. Its protein is CASSTGQNQETQYF. The complete variable domain, with remaining parts taken from reference TRBV7-2 and TRBJ2-5, reads GAGVSQSPSNKVTEKGKDVELRCDPISGHTALYWYRQSLGQGLEFLIYFQGNSAPDKSGLPSDRFSAERTGGSVSTLTIQRTQQEDSAVYLCASSTGQNQETQYFGPGTRLLVL.